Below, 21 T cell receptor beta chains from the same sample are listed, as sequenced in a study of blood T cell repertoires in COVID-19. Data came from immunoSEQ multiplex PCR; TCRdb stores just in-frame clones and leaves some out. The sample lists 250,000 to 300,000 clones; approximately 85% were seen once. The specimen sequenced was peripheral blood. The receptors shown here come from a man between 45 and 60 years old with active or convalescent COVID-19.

CDR3 sequence: CASSPNIGSNGDIQYF. In nucleotides, the CDR3 is TGTGCCAGCAGTCCAAATATTGGGAGCAATGGGGACATTCAGTACTTC. The V call is TRBV14, the J call TRBJ2-4; the D gene is possibly TRBD2 (5 bases). V shed 6 bases and J shed 8 bases, with 23 bases lying between them. The CDR3 totals 16 residues. Germline CDR1 is SGHDN and CDR2 is FVKESK. Full variable domain (remainder filled in from reference TRBV14 and TRBJ2-4): EAGVTQFPSHSVIEKGQTVTLRCDPISGHDNLYWYRRVMGKEIKFLLHFVKESKQDESGMPNNRFLAERTGGTYSTLKVQPAELEDSGVYFCASSPNIGSNGDIQYFGAGTRLSVL.

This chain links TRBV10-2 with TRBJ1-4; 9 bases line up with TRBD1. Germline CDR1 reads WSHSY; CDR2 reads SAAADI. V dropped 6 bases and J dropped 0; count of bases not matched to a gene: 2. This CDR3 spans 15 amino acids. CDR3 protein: CASRTGGATNEKLFF. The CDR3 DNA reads TGCGCCAGCAGGACAGGGGGGGCAACTAATGAAAAACTGTTTTTT.

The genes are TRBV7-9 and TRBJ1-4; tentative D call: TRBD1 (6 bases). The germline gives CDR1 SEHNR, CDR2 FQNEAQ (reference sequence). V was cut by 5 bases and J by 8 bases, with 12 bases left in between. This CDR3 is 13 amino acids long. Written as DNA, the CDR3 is TGTGCCAGCAGCCCCAGGGGTCGAGAAAAACTGTTTTTT. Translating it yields CASSPRGREKLFF.

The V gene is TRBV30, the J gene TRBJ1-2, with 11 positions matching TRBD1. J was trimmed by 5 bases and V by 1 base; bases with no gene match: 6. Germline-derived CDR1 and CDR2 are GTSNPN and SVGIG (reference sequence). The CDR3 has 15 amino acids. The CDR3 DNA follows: TGTGCCTGGAGTGGGACAGGGGGCACGAGATATGGCTACACCTTC. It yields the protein CAWSGTGGTRYGYTF.

CDR3 bases: TGTGCCAGCAGCCAAAGACTAGCGGGAGTAAATTCGCTCGAGCAGTACTTC. Translation: CASSQRLAGVNSLEQYF. The chain is built from TRBV3-1 (or the pseudogene TRBV3-2) and TRBJ2-7, with 12 bases lining up with TRBD2. Unmatched junction bases numbered 11, after V lost 2 bases and J lost 6 bases. The germline CDR1 and CDR2 sequences are LGHDT and YNNKEL (reference sequence). This CDR3 is built from 17 residues.

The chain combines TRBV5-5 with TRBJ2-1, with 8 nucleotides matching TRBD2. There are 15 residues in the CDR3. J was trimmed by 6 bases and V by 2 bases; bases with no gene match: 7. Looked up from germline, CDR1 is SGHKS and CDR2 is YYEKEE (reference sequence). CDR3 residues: CASSFLAGSGNEQFF. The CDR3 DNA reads TGTGCCAGCAGCTTTTTAGCGGGATCGGGCAATGAGCAGTTCTTC.

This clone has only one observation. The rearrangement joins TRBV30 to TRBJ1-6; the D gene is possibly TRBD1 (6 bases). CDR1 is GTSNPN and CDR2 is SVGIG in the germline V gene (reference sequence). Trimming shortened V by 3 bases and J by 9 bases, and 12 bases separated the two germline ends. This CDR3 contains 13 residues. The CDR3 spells CAWRAQGTSPLHF. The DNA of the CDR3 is TGTGCCTGGAGGGCACAGGGTACTTCACCCCTCCACTTT.

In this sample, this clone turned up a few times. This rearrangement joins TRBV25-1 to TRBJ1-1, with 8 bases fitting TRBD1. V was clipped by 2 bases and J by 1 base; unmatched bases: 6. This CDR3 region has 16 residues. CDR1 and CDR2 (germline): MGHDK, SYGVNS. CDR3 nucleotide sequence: TGTGCCAGCAGTGAAAGTGGTGGACAGGGGAACACTGAAGCTTTCTTT. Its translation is CASSESGGQGNTEAFF.

The CDR3 bases are TGCGCCAGCAGCTTGGATGGGGGGAACTATGGCTACACCTTC. Its translation: CASSLDGGNYGYTF. The genes are TRBV5-1 and TRBJ1-2; possibly TRBD1 for D (5 bases). Trimming left V 0 bases short and J 2 bases short, with 8 bases between. This CDR3 is built from 14 residues. The V gene's germline CDR1 is SGHRS and CDR2 YFSETQ.

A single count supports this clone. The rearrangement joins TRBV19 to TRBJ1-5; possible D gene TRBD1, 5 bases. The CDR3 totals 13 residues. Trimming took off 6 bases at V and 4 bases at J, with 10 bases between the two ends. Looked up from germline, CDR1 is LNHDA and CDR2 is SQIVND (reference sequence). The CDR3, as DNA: TGTGCCAGTAGACAGGCCCGAAATCAGCCCCAGCATTTT. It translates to CASRQARNQPQHF.

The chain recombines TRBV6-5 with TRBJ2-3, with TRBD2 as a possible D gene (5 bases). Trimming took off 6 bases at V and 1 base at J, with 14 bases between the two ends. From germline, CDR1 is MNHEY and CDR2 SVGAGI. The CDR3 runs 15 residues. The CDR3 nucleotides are TGTGCCAGCAGCCGAGCGGTTTCCCGCACAGATACGCAGTATTTT. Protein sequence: CASSRAVSRTDTQYF.

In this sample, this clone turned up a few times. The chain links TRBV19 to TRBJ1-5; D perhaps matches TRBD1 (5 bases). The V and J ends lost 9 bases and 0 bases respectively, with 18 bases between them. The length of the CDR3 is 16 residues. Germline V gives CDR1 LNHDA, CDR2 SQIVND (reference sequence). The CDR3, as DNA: TGTGCCAGCAGCTCCAATCAGGGTTATAGCAATCAGCCCCAGCATTTT. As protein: CASSSNQGYSNQPQHF.

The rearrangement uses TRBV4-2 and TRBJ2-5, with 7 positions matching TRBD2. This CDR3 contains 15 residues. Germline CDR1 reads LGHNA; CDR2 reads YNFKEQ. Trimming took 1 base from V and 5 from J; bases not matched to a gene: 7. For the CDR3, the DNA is TGTGCCAGCAGCCAAGTAGGGCGGGAGAGGGAGACCCAGTACTTC. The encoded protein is CASSQVGRERETQYF.

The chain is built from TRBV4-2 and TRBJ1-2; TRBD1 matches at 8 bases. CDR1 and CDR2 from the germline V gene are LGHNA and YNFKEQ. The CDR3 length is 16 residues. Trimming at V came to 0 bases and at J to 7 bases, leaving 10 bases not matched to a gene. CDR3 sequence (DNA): TGTGCCAGCAGCCAAGAAGCCGGACAGGGTTTTTCTGGCTACACCTTC. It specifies CASSQEAGQGFSGYTF.

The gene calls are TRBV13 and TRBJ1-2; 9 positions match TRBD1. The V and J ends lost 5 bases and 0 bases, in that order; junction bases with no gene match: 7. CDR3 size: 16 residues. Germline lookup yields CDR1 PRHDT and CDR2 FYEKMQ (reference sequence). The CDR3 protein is CASSPDRGSSNYGYTF. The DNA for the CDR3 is TGTGCCAGCAGCCCAGACAGGGGGTCGTCTAACTATGGCTACACCTTC.

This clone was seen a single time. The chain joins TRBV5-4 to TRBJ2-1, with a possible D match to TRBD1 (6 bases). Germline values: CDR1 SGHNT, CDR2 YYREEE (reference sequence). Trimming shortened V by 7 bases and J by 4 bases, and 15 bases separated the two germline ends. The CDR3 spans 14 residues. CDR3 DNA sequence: TGTGCCAGCTCGGAACAGGGAAAATACAATGAGCAGTTCTTC. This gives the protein CASSEQGKYNEQFF. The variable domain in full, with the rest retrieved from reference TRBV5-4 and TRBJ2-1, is ETGVTQSPTHLIKTRGQQVTLRCSSQSGHNTVSWYQQALGQGPQFIFQYYREEENGRGNFPPRFSGLQFPNYSSELNVNALELDDSALYLCASSEQGKYNEQFFGPGTRLTVL.

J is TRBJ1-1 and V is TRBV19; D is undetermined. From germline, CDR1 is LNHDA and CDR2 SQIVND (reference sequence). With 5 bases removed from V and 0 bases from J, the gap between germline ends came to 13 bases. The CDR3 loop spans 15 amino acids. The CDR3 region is CASSLSSFMNTEAFF. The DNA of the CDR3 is TGTGCCAGTAGTCTAAGTAGTTTCATGAACACTGAAGCTTTCTTT.

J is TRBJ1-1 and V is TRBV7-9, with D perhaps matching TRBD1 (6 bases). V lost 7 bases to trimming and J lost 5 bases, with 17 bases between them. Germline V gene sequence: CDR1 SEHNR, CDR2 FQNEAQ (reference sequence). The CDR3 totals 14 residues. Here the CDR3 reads CASNLNREFTEAFF. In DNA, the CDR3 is TGTGCCAGCAACCTAAACAGGGAGTTTACTGAAGCTTTCTTT.

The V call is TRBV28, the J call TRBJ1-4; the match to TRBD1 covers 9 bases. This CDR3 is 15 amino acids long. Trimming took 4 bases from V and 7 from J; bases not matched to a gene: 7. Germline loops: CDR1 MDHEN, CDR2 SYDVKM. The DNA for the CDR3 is TGTGCCAGCAGTTCACCGGGACAGGGTAGTGAAAAACTGTTTTTT. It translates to CASSSPGQGSEKLFF.

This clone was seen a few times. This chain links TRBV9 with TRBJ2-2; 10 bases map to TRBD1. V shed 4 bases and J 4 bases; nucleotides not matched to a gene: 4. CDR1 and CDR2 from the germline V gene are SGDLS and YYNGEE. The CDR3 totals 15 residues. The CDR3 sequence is CASSLGQGFTGELFF. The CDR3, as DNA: TGTGCCAGCAGCTTGGGACAGGGGTTCACCGGGGAGCTGTTTTTT.

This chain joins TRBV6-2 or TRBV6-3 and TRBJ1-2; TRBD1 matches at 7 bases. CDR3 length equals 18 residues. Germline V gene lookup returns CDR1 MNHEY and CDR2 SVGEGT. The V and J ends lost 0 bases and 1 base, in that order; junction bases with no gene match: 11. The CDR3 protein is CASSYSIAAGGYNYGYTF. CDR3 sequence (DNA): TGTGCCAGCAGTTACTCGATTGCGGCAGGGGGATATAACTATGGCTACACCTTC.